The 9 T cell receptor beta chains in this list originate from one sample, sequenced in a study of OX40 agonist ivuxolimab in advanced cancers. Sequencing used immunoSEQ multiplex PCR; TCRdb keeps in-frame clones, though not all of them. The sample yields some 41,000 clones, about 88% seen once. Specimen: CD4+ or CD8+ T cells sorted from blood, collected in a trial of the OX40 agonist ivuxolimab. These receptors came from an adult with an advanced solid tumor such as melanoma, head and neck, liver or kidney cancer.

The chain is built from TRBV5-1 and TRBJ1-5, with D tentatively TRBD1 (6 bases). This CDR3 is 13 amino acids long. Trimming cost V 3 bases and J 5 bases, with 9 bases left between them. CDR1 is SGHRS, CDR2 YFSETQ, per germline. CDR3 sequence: CASSYSGDQPQHF. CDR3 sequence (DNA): TGCGCCAGCAGCTATTCAGGGGATCAGCCCCAGCATTTT.

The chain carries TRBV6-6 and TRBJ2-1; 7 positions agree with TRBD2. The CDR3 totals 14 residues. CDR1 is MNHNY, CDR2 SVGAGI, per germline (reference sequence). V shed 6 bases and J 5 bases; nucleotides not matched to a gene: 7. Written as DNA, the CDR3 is TGTGCCAGCAGCTCGACTAGCACAAACAATGAGCAGTTCTTC. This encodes CASSSTSTNNEQFF.

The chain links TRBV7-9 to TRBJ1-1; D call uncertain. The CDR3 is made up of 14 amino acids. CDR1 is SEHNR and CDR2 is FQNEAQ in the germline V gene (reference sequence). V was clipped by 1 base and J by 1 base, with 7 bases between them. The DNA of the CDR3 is TGTGCCAGCAGCTTAGGGGTACCGAACACTGAAGCTTTCTTT. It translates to CASSLGVPNTEAFF.

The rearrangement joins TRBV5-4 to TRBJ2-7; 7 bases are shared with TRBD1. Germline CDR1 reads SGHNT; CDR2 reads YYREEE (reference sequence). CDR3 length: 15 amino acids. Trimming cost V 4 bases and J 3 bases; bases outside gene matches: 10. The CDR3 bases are TGTGCCAGCAGCCTATCGCCCGGGACAGACTACGAGCAGTACTTC. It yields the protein CASSLSPGTDYEQYF. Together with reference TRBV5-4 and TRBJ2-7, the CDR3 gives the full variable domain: ETGVTQSPTHLIKTRGQQVTLRCSSQSGHNTVSWYQQALGQGPQFIFQYYREEENGRGNFPPRFSGLQFPNYSSELNVNALELDDSALYLCASSLSPGTDYEQYFGPGTRLTVT.

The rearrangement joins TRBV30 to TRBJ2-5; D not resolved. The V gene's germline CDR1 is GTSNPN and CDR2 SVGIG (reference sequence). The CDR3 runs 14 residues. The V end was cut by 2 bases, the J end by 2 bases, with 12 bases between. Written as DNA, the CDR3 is TGTGCCTGGAGTAGTCAGACGATACAAGAGACCCAGTACTTC. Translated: CAWSSQTIQETQYF.

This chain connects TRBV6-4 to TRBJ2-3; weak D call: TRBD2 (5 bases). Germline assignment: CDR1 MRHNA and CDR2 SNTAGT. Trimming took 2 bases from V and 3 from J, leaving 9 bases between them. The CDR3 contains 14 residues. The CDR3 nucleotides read TGTGCCAGCAGTGACGCCCCGGGGACAGATACGCAGTATTTT. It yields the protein CASSDAPGTDTQYF.

The CDR3 is CASSKTGTGYNEQFF. CDR3 DNA: TGTGCCAGCAGTAAGACCGGGACAGGCTACAATGAGCAGTTCTTC. This chain links TRBV28 with TRBJ2-1, with 8 positions matching TRBD1. V lost 5 bases and J lost 3; bases outside the gene matches: 6. Germline V gene data show CDR1 as MDHEN and CDR2 as SYDVKM. The CDR3 has 15 amino acids.

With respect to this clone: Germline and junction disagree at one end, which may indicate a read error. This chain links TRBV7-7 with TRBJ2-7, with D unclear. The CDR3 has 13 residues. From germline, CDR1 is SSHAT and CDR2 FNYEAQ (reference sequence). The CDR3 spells CASSVAGASEQYF. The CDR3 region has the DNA TGTGCTAGCAGCGTGGCAGGTGCTTCCGAGCAGTACTTC. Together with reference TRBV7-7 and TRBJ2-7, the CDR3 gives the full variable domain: GAGVSQSPRYKVTKRGQDVTLRCDPISSHATLYWYQQALGQGPEFLTYFNYEAQPDKSGLPSDRFSAERPEGSISTLTIQRTEQRDSAMYRCASSVAGASEQYFGPGTRLTVT.

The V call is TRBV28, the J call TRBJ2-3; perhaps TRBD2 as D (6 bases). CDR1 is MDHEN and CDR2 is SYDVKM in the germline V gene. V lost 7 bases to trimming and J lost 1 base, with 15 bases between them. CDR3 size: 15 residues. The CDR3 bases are TGTGCCAGCACCCCCTTCCCGGGAGGCACAGATACGCAGTATTTT. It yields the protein CASTPFPGGTDTQYF.